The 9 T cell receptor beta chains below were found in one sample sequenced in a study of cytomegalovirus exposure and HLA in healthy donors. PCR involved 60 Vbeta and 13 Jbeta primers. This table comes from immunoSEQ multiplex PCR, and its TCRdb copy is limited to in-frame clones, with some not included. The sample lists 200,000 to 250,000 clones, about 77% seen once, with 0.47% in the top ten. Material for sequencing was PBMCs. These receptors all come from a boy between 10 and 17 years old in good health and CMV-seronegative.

Here the CDR3 DNA reads TGTGCCAGCAGCTTGGGCAGGGGACCGCATCAGCCCCAGCATTTT. Translation gives CASSLGRGPHQPQHF. The rearrangement links TRBV5-6 to TRBJ1-5; possibly TRBD1 for D (6 bases). Germline CDR1 SGHDT, CDR2 YYEEEE. Trimming removed 0 bases from V and 5 bases from J, with 12 bases in between. CDR3 length: 15 amino acids.

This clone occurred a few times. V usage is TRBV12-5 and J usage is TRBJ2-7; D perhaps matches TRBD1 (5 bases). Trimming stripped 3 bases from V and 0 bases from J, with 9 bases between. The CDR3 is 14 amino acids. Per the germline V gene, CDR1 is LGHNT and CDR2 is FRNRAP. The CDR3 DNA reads TGTGCTAGTGGTTTAGGGGATATCTCCTACGAGCAGTACTTC. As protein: CASGLGDISYEQYF.

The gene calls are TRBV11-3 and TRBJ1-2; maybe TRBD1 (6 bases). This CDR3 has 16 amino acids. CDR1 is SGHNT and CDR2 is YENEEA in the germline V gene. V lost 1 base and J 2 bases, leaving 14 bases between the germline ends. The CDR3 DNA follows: TGTGCCAGCAGCTTAGTGGGCATCCAGGGGAACTATGGCTACACCTTC. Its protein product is CASSLVGIQGNYGYTF.

The CDR3 nucleotides are TGCGCCAGCAGCTTACAAGGACAGGGAGGCTATGGCTACACCTTC. This translates into CASSLQGQGGYGYTF. The genes are TRBV5-1 and TRBJ1-2; 8 bases line up with TRBD1. V shed 2 bases and J 4 bases; nucleotides not matched to a gene: 7. The CDR3 consists of 15 residues. The germline V gene encodes CDR1 SGHRS and CDR2 YFSETQ.

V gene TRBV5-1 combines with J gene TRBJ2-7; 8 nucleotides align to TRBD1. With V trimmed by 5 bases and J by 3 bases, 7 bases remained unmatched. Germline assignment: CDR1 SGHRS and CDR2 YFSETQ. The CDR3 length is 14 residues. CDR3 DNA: TGCGCCAGCAGTTTTGGGACAGGAAACTACGAGCAGTACTTC. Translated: CASSFGTGNYEQYF. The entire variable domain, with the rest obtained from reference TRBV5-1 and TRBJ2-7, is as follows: KAGVTQTPRYLIKTRGQQVTLSCSPISGHRSVSWYQQTPGQGLQFLFEYFSETQRNKGNFPGRFSGRQFSNSRSEMNVSTLELGDSALYLCASSFGTGNYEQYFGPGTRLTVT.

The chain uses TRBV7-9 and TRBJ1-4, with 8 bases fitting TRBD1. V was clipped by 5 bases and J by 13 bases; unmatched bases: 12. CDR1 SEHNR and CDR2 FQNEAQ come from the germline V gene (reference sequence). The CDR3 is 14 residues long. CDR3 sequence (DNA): TGTGCCAGCAGCCGACAGGGGTCGGGAGTGGGACTGTTTTTT. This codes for CASSRQGSGVGLFF.

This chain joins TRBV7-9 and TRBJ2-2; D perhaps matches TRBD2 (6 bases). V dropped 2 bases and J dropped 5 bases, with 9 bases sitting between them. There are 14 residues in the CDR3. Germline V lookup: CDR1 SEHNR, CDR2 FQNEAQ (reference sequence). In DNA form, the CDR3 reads TGTGCCAGCAGCTTATCGGGGGTGACCGGGGAGCTGTTTTTT. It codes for CASSLSGVTGELFF.

Here the CDR3 DNA reads TGTGCCAGCAGCTTTGGGCCCTCAAGGGGCGAGCAGTTCTTC. It encodes CASSFGPSRGEQFF. The genes are TRBV7-8 and TRBJ2-1; possibly TRBD1 for D (5 bases). V lost 3 bases, J lost 10 bases, and 16 bases lay in between. The CDR3 consists of 14 residues. The V gene's germline CDR1 is SGHVS and CDR2 FQNEAQ.

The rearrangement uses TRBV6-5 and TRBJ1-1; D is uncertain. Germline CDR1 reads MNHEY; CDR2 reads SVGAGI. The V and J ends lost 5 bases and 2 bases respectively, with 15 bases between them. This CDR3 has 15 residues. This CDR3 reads CASSRAGKQNTEAFF. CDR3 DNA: TGTGCCAGCAGTCGGGCCGGGAAACAAAACACTGAAGCTTTCTTT.